This TCR beta chain was captured by sequencing in a study of monozygotic twins with cystic fibrosis. Whole-study results and caveats: Monozygotic CF twins shared more identical nucleotide clonotypes than unrelated patients.

Turning to this clone: Its antigen is as yet unknown. Mismatch with germline at one junction end may stem from a read error.

Sequenced by immunoSEQ multiplex PCR; TCRdb stores in-frame clones only, minus some. Counted here are 8,000 to 10,000 clones, roughly nine tenths occurring once; the ten biggest clones make up roughly 5.9%. In germline, CDR1 is SQVTM, CDR2 ANQGSEA. The CDR3 totals 16 residues. Sample: blood. The genes are TRBV29-1 and TRBJ1-2, with 10 bases fitting TRBD1. The TCR sequence derives from a boy younger than 10 with cystic fibrosis. The CDR3 sequence: CSVEAPWTGGGYGYTF. The CDR3 nucleotides are TGCAGCGTCGAAGCCCCTTGGACAGGGGGGGGCTACGGCTACACCTTC.